This entry lists 3 T cell receptor beta chains sequenced from one sample in a study of blood T cell repertoires in COVID-19. Profiled with immunoSEQ multiplex PCR; TCRdb holds only in-frame clones, not every one. The sample shows 80,000 to 100,000 clones, about 95% of them seen only once. Sequencing was done on a sample of peripheral blood. Source of these receptors: a human donor with active COVID-19. The donor label of this sample is uncertain.

The rearrangement uses TRBV7-2 and TRBJ2-7; TRBD1 is a possible D gene (6 bases). The V gene lost 2 bases and the J gene lost 10 bases, with 12 bases spanning the gap. Germline V lookup: CDR1 SGHTA, CDR2 FQGNSA. The CDR3 is 12 amino acids. CDR3 in amino acids: CASSLMGAGQYF. The DNA of the CDR3 is TGTGCCAGCAGCTTAATGGGGGCGGGTCAGTACTTC.

The chain recombines TRBV7-2 with TRBJ2-7; 7 nucleotides agree with TRBD2. Germline CDR1 is SGHTA and CDR2 is FQGNSA. Trimming cost V 6 bases and J 3 bases; bases outside gene matches: 8. The CDR3 contains 14 residues. The CDR3 spells CASSSGLVGYEQYF. The CDR3 DNA is TGTGCCAGCAGTTCCGGACTAGTTGGCTACGAGCAGTACTTC.

The chain uses TRBV18 and TRBJ1-1, with a weak D call TRBD1 (6 bases). The CDR3 is made up of 14 amino acids. CDR1 and CDR2 (germline): KGHSH, LQKENI. Trimming cost V 6 bases and J 1 base, with 12 bases left between them. The chain's CDR3 is CASSKGQKNTEAFF. The CDR3, as DNA: TGTGCCAGCTCCAAGGGACAAAAGAACACTGAAGCTTTCTTT.